This is a list of T cell receptor beta chains from one sample in a study of molecular identifiers for immune sequencing clone quantification. TCRdb redid the calling of the PCR reads with MiXCR, one entry per CDR3 protein. The sample yields about 630,000 distinct CDR3 sequences, roughly 25% seen once. Material: naive CD8+ T cells from blood, with Jurkat cell RNA spiked in. The origin of the receptors is a human donor in good health. Some libraries in this study had Jurkat cell RNA spiked in. The CDR3 runs from the conserved cysteine through the conserved F or W. D genes are given only for firm matches. Clone size, where shown, is once, few, many, or a class for clones that have expanded.

d_call	v_call	clone_size	j_call	cdr3_nt	cdr3_aa
.	TRBV19	few	TRBJ2-7	TGTGCCAGTAGTCCGCCTACAGGGTCCGAGCAGTACTTC	CASSPPTGSEQYF
.	TRBV25-1	many	TRBJ1-4	TGTGCCAGCACCCTTACCGGGACCAATGAAAAACTGTTTTTT	CASTLTGTNEKLFF
.	TRBV9	few	TRBJ1-6	TGTGCCAGCAGCGTAGTTGGCAGGGTCGACTCACCCCTCCACTTT	CASSVVGRVDSPLHF
TRBD2	TRBV29-1	many	TRBJ2-4	TGCAGCGTTGAAATACGGGCTAGCGGAAATAAAAACATTCAGTACTTC	CSVEIRASGNKNIQYF
.	TRBV2	.	TRBJ2-3	TGTGCCAGCAGTGAATTTGCTAGCGCTAGCACAGATGCGCAGTATTTT	CASSEFASASTDAQYF
.	TRBV4-1	many	TRBJ1-1	TGCGCCAGCAGCCAAACAGGGTTTATGAACACTGAAGCTTTCTTT	CASSQTGFMNTEAFF
.	TRBV7-6	few	TRBJ2-1	TGTGCCAGCAGCTCACTATTAGAACCCCCCTACAATGAGCAGTTCTTC	CASSSLLEPPYNEQFF
.	TRBV14	.	TRBJ2-7	TGTGCCAGCAGCCAAGGTTTTGGGTCGGCAGGCTTGTACGAGCAGTACTTC	CASSQGFGSAGLYEQYF
.	TRBV10-2	.	TRBJ2-4	TGCGCCAGCAGGGGGGGACAGCTATTAGCCAAAAACATTCAGTACTTC	CASRGGQLLAKNIQYF
.	TRBV19	few	TRBJ2-5	TGTGCCAGTAGTCCGCAGACAGTTTATGAGACCCAGTACTTC	CASSPQTVYETQYF
.	TRBV30	many	TRBJ2-1	TGTGCCTGGAGTACCTTAGGATACCCCTACAATGAGCAGTTCTTC	CAWSTLGYPYNEQFF
.	TRBV6-5	.	TRBJ2-3	TGTGCCAGCAGTAAAAACCCACGGGATTCCAGCACAGATACGCAGTATTTT	CASSKNPRDSSTDTQYF
.	TRBV20-1	.	TRBJ2-7	TGCAGTGCTAGAGGAGCCAGACTAACTTCTTACGAGCAGTACTTC	CSARGARLTSYEQYF
.	TRBV7-9	.	TRBJ1-5	TGTGCCAGCAGCAGTGGCTCTTGGATGGATCAGCCCCAGCATTTT	CASSSGSWMDQPQHF
.	TRBV12-3/TRBV12-4	few	TRBJ1-5	TGTGCCAGCAGTAAAGGCCAGCCCCAGCATTTT	CASSKGQPQHF
.	TRBV10-3	few	TRBJ1-1	TGTGCCATCAGGAGGGTGGGCGAGTTTGACACTGAAGCTTTCTTT	CAIRRVGEFDTEAFF
TRBD2	TRBV20-1	.	TRBJ2-5	TGCAGTGCTAAGACTAGCGGGGAAGCGCCCCAGTACTTC	CSAKTSGEAPQYF
.	TRBV29-1	many	TRBJ2-2	TGCAGCGTTGGGGCTAACACCGGGGAGCTGTTTTTT	CSVGANTGELFF
.	TRBV7-9	many	TRBJ2-6	TGTGCCAGCAGCTTAGGTCCAGGTTACGGGGCCAACGTCCTGACTTTC	CASSLGPGYGANVLTF
.	TRBV14	many	TRBJ1-4	TGTGCCAGCAGCCCCGGGACGGCCATTAATGAAAAACTGTTTTTT	CASSPGTAINEKLFF
.	TRBV20-1	many	TRBJ2-7	TGCAGTGCTAGAGATCGGTGGGCTTACGAGCAGTACTTC	CSARDRWAYEQYF